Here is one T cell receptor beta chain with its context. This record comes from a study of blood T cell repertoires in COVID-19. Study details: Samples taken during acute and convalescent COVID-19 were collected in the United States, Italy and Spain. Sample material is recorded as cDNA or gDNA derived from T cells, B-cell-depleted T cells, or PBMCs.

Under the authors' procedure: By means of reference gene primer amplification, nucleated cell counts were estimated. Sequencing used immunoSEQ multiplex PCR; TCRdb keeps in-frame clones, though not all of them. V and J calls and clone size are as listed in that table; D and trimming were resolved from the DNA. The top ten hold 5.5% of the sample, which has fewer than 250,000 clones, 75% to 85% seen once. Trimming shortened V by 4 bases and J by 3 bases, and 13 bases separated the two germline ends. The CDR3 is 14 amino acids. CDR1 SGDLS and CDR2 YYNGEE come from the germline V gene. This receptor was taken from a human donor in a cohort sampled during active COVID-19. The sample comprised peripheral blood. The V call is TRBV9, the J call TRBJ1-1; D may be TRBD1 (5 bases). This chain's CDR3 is CASSISQVYTEAFF. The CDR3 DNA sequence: TGTGCCAGCAGCATATCACAGGTTTACACTGAAGCTTTCTTT.